The entry that follows covers one TCR beta chain sequence. The specificity of this receptor is unknown. No clone much larger than this one lies a single base away; base qualities are absent. The treatment or condition label of this sample denotes: allogeneic hematopoietic cell transplantation with graft depleted of TCRalphabeta T cells and CD19 B cells. The transplant recipients were children given TCRalphabeta/CD19-depleted allogeneic hematopoietic cell grafts. The sample comes from a study of T-cell reconstitution after alpha-beta-depleted transplantation in children (dated by TCRdb to 2016 to 2018). Looking at the study overall: The study quantitatively tracked T-cell immune reconstitution after TCRalphabeta/CD19-depleted allogeneic hematopoietic cell transplantation in children using TCR repertoire profiling. Broader findings and caveats from the paper: In some patients, the high TCRbeta diversity seen at day 60 was put down to recipient T cells and intrathymic progenitors that had survived conditioning. Over subsequent months, a decline in hyperexpanded clone frequencies was noted, and after one year, T-cell counts and TCRbeta diversity were mostly ascribed to newly produced T cells. The apparently early recovery of alphabetaT-cell counts about two months after transplant reportedly depended on only several hundred rapidly expanded clones that came from non-depleted graft cells.

According to the germline V gene, CDR1 reads SGHTA and CDR2 reads FQGTGA. Trimming at the junction amounts to 1 base on V and 3 bases on J, and the germline ends lie 9 bases apart. Including the terminal cysteine and phenylalanine, the CDR3 comprises 14 residues. Just the 42-base CDR3 DNA is kept, in frame starting at base 1. The library was built by means of PCR. TCRdb names Illumina HiSeq 2500 as the instrument used. To normalize quantification of the TCRbeta repertoire, the TCR libraries were built with molecular barcoding that relied on unique molecular identifiers. TCRdb reworked the public reads: Q25 trimming with fastp, MiXCR clone assembly, productive beta chains retained. Identical CDR3 protein sequences are pooled into one entry, listed with their most common genes and DNA. The sample table holds under 450,000 distinct CDR3 sequences, of which about 17% were seen once. The leading ten clones occupy approximately 29% of the sample.

Sequenced here: PBMCs, mostly from graft donor cells, sampled 360 days after TCRalphabeta/CD19-depleted stem cell transplant. This clonotype originated in a boy in the first two years of life who had a stem cell transplant for Wiskott-Aldrich syndrome, so the T cells may come from the graft donor. Rearrangement joined TRBV7-3 to TRBJ1-2; the D gene assignment is ambiguous. The bases are TGTGCCAGCAGCTTAAAACGGGCAGACTATGGCTACACCTTC. It is translated as CASSLKRADYGYTF.